This TCR beta chain was identified during a study of blood T cell repertoires in COVID-19. The sample holds a few counts of this clone. TCRdb keeps only in-frame clones here, not all; method: immunoSEQ multiplex PCR. The profile covers hundreds of thousands of clones, with roughly 89% appearing a single time and 8% to 9.5% taken by the ten largest. Trimming removed 6 bases at V and 0 bases at J, with 5 bases between. The CDR3 has 11 residues. CDR1 and CDR2 (germline): DFQATT, SNEGSKA (reference sequence). Grouping used clinical history reported by participants in a survey and questionnaire. This receptor was identified in a woman under 30 who had recovered from COVID-19. The sequenced material came from PBMCs or T cells enriched from blood (not recorded which). The chain couples TRBV20-1 to TRBJ2-5; D not certain. CDR3 DNA sequence: TGCAGTGCCGAGTACCAAGAGACCCAGTACTTC. It encodes CSAEYQETQYF.